The sequence of this T cell receptor beta chain was determined in a study of cytotoxic CD8 clonotypes in ibrutinib-treated CLL (dated by TCRdb to about 2021). About the full investigation: The cohort was composed of some ten relapsed/refractory and fewer than 16 treatment-naive patients; IGHV unmutated status was identified in roughly 17 patients. Responses were partial in 24 patients and complete in 2; after median approximately 66 months follow-up, 14 stayed in remission and about 12 progressed. Samples at response were collected after a median of 12 months of treatment, with a range of roughly 6 to 40 months. On average, each sample yielded around 230,000 productive templates and 80,000 to 95,000 productive rearrangements. Of the 90 or so participants in the trial, about 25 had longitudinal samples available. Cryopreserved peripheral blood mononuclear cells were obtained prior to treatment, at the time of response, and at either disease progression or sustained remission. All remission and progressive disease samples were collected while patients were still receiving ibrutinib.

Overall study outcomes, separate from this receptor: Baseline clonality was found to be higher than that of age-matched healthy donors and was strongly correlated with circulating CD8+ T-cell counts. Public clonotypes were rare and either shrank or stayed stable during treatment, and the rise in clonality at ibrutinib response reflected expansion of private clonotypes. An increase in clonality was observed at ibrutinib response, with clonality remaining stable during sustained remission and falling back toward baseline at progression. Sampling times were not matched between sustained-remission and progressing patients, and lymph node repertoires were not studied.

Interpreted using the paper, the time point label stands for: 24 months on ibrutinib. For TCR beta library preparation, approximately 2 micrograms of genomic DNA was extracted from cryopreserved PBMCs. Longitudinal blood samples from CLL patients on ibrutinib monotherapy were analyzed using high-throughput TCR beta sequencing. The patients took part in an open-label, single-center phase 2 trial of ibrutinib monotherapy. About this clone itself: No antigen is known for it. Within one base of it there is no much larger clone, and no base qualities were kept.

On a MiSeq, deep resolution sequencing aimed for a depth between 1 in 1 million and 1 in 200,000 T cells, with each clonotype covered 10x on average. The immunoSEQ hsTCRB Kit was used to generate the TCR beta libraries. The study's own analysis went as follows. ImmunoSEQ Data Assistant and ImmunoSEQ Analyzer were used for data analysis, and V, D and J genes were assigned according to IMGT definitions. Clonality, which ranges from 0 to 1, was calculated by subtracting the normalized Shannon entropy of productive rearrangement frequencies from one. Public clonotype analysis was restricted to overrepresented clonotypes comprising at least 0.05% of each patient's repertoire. About twelve repertoires from age-matched healthy donors, obtained from immuneACCESS, served as clonality controls. Drawn from immuneACCESS, this table holds only the in-frame rearrangements with V and J called that TCRdb kept. Clones are partly lost; checked studies trace under half to an unresolved V gene and leave the rest unexplained. The DNA gave D and trimming, while V, J and clone size come from that table. Recorded for this sample are over 45,000 clones; around 55% of them occurred a single time. The ten largest make up about 20% of the sample.

The starting material was PBMCs, obtained after 24 months of ibrutinib treatment. The origin of this receptor is a human donor with chronic lymphocytic leukemia.

The CDR3 in this case is CASSQGVGGGGLNTFF. The nucleotide sequence reads as follows: TGTGCCAGCAGCCAGGGAGTGGGGGGCGGAGGCCTCAACACGTTCTTC. The chain is encoded by TRBV11-1 joined to TRBJ2-1; the D element might be TRBD1 or TRBD2, as each aligns at 6 bases. Via the germline V gene (reference sequence), CDR1 is SGHAT and CDR2 FQDESV. Cut back by 5 bases and 15 bases, the V and J ends lie 29 bases apart. From the cysteine through the phenylalanine, the CDR3 covers 16 amino acids. The retained sequence is limited to the CDR3, 48 bases, with the frame set at the first base.